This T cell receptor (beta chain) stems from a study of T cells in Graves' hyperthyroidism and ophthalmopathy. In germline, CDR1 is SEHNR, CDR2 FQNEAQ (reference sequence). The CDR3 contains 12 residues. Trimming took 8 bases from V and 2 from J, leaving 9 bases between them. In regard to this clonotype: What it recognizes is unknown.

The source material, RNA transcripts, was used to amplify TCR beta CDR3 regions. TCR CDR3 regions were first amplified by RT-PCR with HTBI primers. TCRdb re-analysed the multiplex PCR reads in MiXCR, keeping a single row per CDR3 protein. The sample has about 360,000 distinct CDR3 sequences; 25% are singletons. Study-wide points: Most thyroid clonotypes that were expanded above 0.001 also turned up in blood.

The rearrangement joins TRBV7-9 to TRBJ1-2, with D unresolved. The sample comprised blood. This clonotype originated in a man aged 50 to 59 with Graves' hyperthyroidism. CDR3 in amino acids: CASPFLNYGYTF. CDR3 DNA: TGTGCCAGCCCTTTTCTGAACTATGGCTACACCTTC.